The 4 T cell receptor beta chains below come from one sample, sequenced in a study of early stage breast cancer tumors. Produced via immunoSEQ multiplex PCR; TCRdb's table is partial and in-frame only. Among 30,000 to 40,000 clones listed, approximately 69% were seen once. Material for sequencing was blood. These receptor sequences come from a person aged 55 to 69 with breast cancer.

The chain uses TRBV10-3 and TRBJ2-5; the match to TRBD1 covers 7 bases. Unmatched junction bases numbered 8, after V lost 6 bases and J lost 4 bases. The CDR3 covers 14 residues. CDR1 is ENHRY, CDR2 SYGVKD, per germline. The CDR3 loop reads CAIRATGTAETQYF. The CDR3 nucleotides are TGTGCCATCAGGGCGACAGGGACCGCAGAGACCCAGTACTTC.

The V gene is TRBV25-1, the J gene TRBJ2-2; D is unresolved. The CDR3 totals 14 residues. Trimming removed 3 bases from V and 4 bases from J, with 9 bases in between. CDR1 MGHDK and CDR2 SYGVNS come from the germline V gene. DNA for the CDR3: TGTGCCAGCAGTGAGCCATCCCGCACCGGGGAGCTGTTTTTT. The encoded protein is CASSEPSRTGELFF.

This clone rates as medium-sized. CDR3 residues: CASSQDAASGGNEQFF. The CDR3 nucleotides are TGTGCCAGCAGCCAAGATGCGGCTAGCGGGGGAAATGAGCAGTTCTTC. The chain is built from TRBV4-2 and TRBJ2-1, with 10 bases lining up with TRBD2. CDR3 length: 16 amino acids. The V gene end was trimmed by 0 bases and the J gene end by 7 bases; junction bases not matched to a gene: 6. The germline V gene has CDR1 LGHNA and CDR2 YNFKEQ.

V usage is TRBV6-1 and J usage is TRBJ1-5; D is uncertain. The CDR3 runs to 15 residues. The germline gives CDR1 MNHNS, CDR2 SASEGT. V lost 6 bases and J 0 bases, leaving 12 bases between the germline ends. The CDR3 spells CASRPRQSSNQPQHF. DNA of the CDR3: TGTGCCAGCAGACCCCGACAAAGTAGCAATCAGCCCCAGCATTTT.